This T cell receptor (beta chain) was obtained from a study of CD8 T cells in ankylosing spondylitis. This clonotype occurred many times. What it binds is not known. At one end the junction does not follow the germline gene, possibly because of a read error. TCRdb re-analysed the 5' RACE reads in MiXCR, keeping a single row per CDR3 protein. The table includes some 250,000 distinct CDR3 sequences, around 9.1% detected once. The CDR3 spans 20 residues. Germline loops: CDR1 SEHNR, CDR2 FQNEAQ (reference sequence). Overall study findings and caveats: A motif of 7 to 9 highly homologous TCR beta variants was seen as apparently characteristic of ankylosing spondylitis blood.

The chain employs TRBV7-9 and TRBJ2-1; D possibly corresponds to TRBD1 (7 bases). This TCR derives from a male donor with ankylosing spondylitis or in good health (not recorded which). The sequenced sample was blood, either unsorted or a sorted T cell fraction (not recorded which). CDR3 bases: TGCGCCAGCAGCGCGCCGGGGCGGCAGGGGGGCCAGTCCCTTTACAATGAGCAGTTCTTC. Protein sequence: CASSAPGRQGGQSLYNEQFF.